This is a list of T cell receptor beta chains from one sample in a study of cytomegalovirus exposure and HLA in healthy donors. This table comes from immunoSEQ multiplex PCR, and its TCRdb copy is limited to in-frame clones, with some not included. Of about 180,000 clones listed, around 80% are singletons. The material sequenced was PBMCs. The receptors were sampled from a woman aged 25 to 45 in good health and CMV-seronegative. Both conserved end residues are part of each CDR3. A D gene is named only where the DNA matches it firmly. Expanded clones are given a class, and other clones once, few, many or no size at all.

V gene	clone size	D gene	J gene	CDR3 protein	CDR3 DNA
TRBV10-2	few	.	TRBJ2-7	CASSESVYEQYF	TGCGCCAGCAGTGAATCAGTATACGAGCAGTACTTC
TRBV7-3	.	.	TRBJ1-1	CASSLDFGGTEAFF	TGTGCCAGCAGCTTAGACTTCGGGGGGACTGAAGCTTTCTTT
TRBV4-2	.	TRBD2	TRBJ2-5	CASSQGTSDVETQYF	TGTGCCAGCAGCCAAGGGACTAGCGATGTAGAGACCCAGTACTTC
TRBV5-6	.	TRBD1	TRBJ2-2	CASSPEPQGTGELFF	TGTGCCAGCAGCCCAGAACCACAGGGGACCGGGGAGCTGTTTTTT
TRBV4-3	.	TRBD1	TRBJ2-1	CASSQAGQGVNEQFF	TGCGCCAGCAGCCAGGCGGGACAGGGGGTCAATGAGCAGTTCTTC
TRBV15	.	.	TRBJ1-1	CATSRGPENTEAFF	TGTGCCACCAGCAGGGGCCCTGAGAACACTGAAGCTTTCTTT
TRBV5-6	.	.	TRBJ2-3	CASSPQVDTQYF	TGTGCCAGCAGCCCACAGGTAGATACGCAGTATTTT
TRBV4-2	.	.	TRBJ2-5	CASSQILGGDLETQYF	TGTGCCAGCAGCCAAATCTTGGGCGGGGACCTGGAGACCCAGTACTTC
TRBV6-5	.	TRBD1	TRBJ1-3	CASSFRGPGNTIYF	TGTGCCAGCAGTTTTAGGGGGCCTGGAAACACCATATATTTT
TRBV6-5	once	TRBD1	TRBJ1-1	CASSYRTGGATEAFF	TGTGCCAGCAGTTACCGGACAGGGGGCGCGACTGAAGCTTTCTTT
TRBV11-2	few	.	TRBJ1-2	CASSLDWNGQYGYTF	TGTGCCAGCAGCTTAGATTGGAACGGACAGTATGGCTACACCTTC
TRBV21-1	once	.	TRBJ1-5	CASSKEWGQGYQPQHF	TGTGCCAGCAGCAAAGAATGGGGGCAGGGTTATCAGCCCCAGCATTTT
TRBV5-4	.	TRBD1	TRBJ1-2	CASSATGQPYGYTF	TGTGCCAGCAGCGCCACGGGACAGCCATATGGCTACACCTTC
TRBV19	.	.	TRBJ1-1	CASSGFPATVNTEAFF	TGTGCCAGTAGTGGGTTTCCGGCGACAGTGAACACTGAAGCTTTCTTT
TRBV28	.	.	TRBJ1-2	CASIPAGDSNYGYTF	TGTGCCAGCATCCCGGCGGGGGACTCTAACTATGGCTACACCTTC
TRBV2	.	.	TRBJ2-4	CATMTETKNIQYF	TGTGCCACCATGACAGAAACCAAAAACATTCAGTACTTC
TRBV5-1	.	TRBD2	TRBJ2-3	CASSLSASGGPRTDTQYF	TGCGCCAGCAGCTTGTCGGCTAGCGGGGGGCCCCGCACAGATACGCAGTATTTT
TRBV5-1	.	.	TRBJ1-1	CASSLYRETEAFF	TGCGCCAGCAGCTTATACCGGGAGACTGAAGCTTTCTTT
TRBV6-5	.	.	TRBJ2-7	CASSSPGDIYEQYF	TGTGCCAGCAGTTCCCCGGGGGATATCTACGAGCAGTACTTC
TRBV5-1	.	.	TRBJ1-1	CASSLGTGNTEAFF	TGCGCCAGCAGCTTGGGTACAGGGAACACTGAAGCTTTCTTT
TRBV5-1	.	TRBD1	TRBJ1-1	CASSLAGPDRGLEAFF	TGCGCCAGCAGCTTGGCCGGACCGGACAGGGGGCTCGAAGCTTTCTTT
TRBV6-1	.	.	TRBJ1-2	CASREEQGSTPHGYTF	TGTGCCAGCAGAGAAGAACAGGGCTCAACCCCTCATGGCTACACCTTC
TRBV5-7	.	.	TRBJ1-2	CASSRLRSRRPYYGYTF	TGTGCCAGCAGCCGCCTTCGTAGCCGCCGACCCTACTATGGCTACACCTTC
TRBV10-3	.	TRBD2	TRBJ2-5	CAISVTGGTETQYF	TGTGCCATCAGTGTAACGGGGGGGACGGAGACCCAGTACTTC
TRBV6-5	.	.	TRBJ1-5	CASSYSGGNNQPQHF	TGTGCCAGCAGTTACTCGGGGGGTAACAATCAGCCCCAGCATTTT
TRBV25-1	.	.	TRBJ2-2	CASSEALGSLTGELFF	TGTGCCAGCAGTGAGGCTCTGGGGAGTTTGACCGGGGAGCTGTTTTTT
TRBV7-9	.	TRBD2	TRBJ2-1	CASSPLADTYNEQFF	TGTGCCAGCAGCCCACTAGCGGATACCTACAATGAGCAGTTCTTC
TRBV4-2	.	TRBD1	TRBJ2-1	CASSQTPLGQGSSNEQFF	TGTGCCAGCAGCCAGACGCCGTTGGGACAGGGGTCAAGCAATGAGCAGTTCTTC
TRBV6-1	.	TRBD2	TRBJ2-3	CASSGRRGATDTQYF	TGTGCCAGCAGTGGACGGCGGGGGGCCACAGATACGCAGTATTTT
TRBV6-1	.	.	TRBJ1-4	CASSEGHLATNEKLFF	TGTGCCAGCAGTGAAGGGCACCTAGCAACTAATGAAAAACTGTTTTTT
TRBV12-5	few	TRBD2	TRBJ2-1	CASGFLIAGFYNEQFF	TGTGCTAGTGGTTTCCTTATAGCGGGATTCTACAATGAGCAGTTCTTC
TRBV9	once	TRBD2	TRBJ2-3	CASGGTSQQGDTQYF	TGTGCCAGCGGGGGGACTAGCCAACAGGGGGATACGCAGTATTTT
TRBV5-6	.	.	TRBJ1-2	CASSTWRARSGYTF	TGTGCCAGCTCCACTTGGAGGGCACGATCGGGCTACACCTTC
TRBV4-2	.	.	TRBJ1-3	CASSLWTDSGNTIYF	TGTGCCAGCAGCCTTTGGACAGACTCTGGAAACACCATATATTTT
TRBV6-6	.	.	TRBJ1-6	CASTLARGQYNSPLHF	TGTGCCAGCACCCTAGCAAGAGGACAGTATAATTCACCCCTCCACTTT
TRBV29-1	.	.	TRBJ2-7	CSVWTNTYEQYF	TGCAGCGTTTGGACAAACACCTACGAGCAGTACTTC
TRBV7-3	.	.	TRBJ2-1	CASSLGPADVYNEQFF	TGTGCCAGCAGCTTAGGGCCCGCCGACGTCTACAATGAGCAGTTCTTC
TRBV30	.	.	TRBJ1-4	CAWRRKQPFNEKLFF	TGTGCCTGGAGGCGCAAACAGCCCTTTAATGAAAAACTGTTTTTT
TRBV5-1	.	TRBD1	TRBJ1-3	CASSLWTGGSGNTIYF	TGCGCCAGCAGCTTGTGGACAGGGGGTTCTGGAAACACCATATATTTT
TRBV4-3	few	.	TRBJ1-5	CASSQDLRTEGYSNQPQHF	TGCGCCAGCAGCCAAGACCTCCGGACGGAGGGGTATAGCAATCAGCCCCAGCATTTT
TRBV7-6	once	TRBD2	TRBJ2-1	CASSLPSGGGYNEQFF	TGTGCCAGCAGCTTACCTAGCGGGGGGGGATACAATGAGCAGTTCTTC
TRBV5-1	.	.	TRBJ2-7	CASSLATRTYEQYF	TGCGCCAGCAGCTTGGCCACGAGAACCTACGAGCAGTACTTC
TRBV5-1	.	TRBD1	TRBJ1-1	CASSLGTGGRRVTEAFF	TGCGCCAGCAGCTTGGGGACAGGGGGCAGGAGGGTCACTGAAGCTTTCTTT
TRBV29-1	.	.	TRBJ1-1	CSVRQAQGTEAFF	TGCAGCGTACGACAGGCCCAGGGAACTGAAGCTTTCTTT
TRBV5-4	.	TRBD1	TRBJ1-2	CASGLGQGAGGYTF	TGTGCCAGCGGCTTGGGACAGGGGGCGGGTGGCTACACCTTC
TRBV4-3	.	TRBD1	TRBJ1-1	CASSQDLGGQGQAFF	TGCGCCAGCAGCCAAGATCTTGGTGGACAGGGACAAGCTTTCTTT
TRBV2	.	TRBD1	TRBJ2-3	CASRTGGQDTQYF	TGTGCCAGCAGAACAGGGGGCCAAGATACGCAGTATTTT
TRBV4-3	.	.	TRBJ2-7	CASSQDHRGFYEQYF	TGCGCCAGCAGCCAAGATCATCGGGGTTTCTACGAGCAGTACTTC
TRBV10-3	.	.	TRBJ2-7	CAISEGGGYSSYEQYF	TGTGCCATCAGTGAAGGAGGGGGCTATAGCTCCTACGAGCAGTACTTC
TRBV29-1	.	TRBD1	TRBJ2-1	CSAAGQGKGNEQFF	TGCAGCGCCGCCGGACAGGGTAAGGGCAATGAGCAGTTCTTC
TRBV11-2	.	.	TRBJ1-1	CASSLESRLHTEAFF	TGTGCCAGCAGCTTAGAGAGCAGGTTGCACACTGAAGCTTTCTTT
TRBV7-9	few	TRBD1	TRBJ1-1	CASSSGQGATEAFF	TGTGCCAGCAGCTCCGGACAGGGGGCCACTGAAGCTTTCTTT
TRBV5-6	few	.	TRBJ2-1	CASSRDSRVYNEQFF	TGTGCCAGCAGCCGGGACTCACGGGTATACAATGAGCAGTTCTTC
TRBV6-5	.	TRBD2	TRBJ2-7	CASLSRRGGPYEQYF	TGTGCCAGCCTTTCTCGGCGGGGGGGCCCGTACGAGCAGTACTTC
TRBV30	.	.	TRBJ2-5	CAGGQGTGETQYF	TGTGCCGGGGGCCAGGGAACCGGAGAGACCCAGTACTTC